This T cell receptor (beta chain) was retrieved from a study of blood T cell repertoires in COVID-19. At the level of the study: The origin of the acute and convalescent COVID-19 samples was the United States, Italy and Spain.

J lost 6 bases, V lost 4 bases, and 7 bases had no gene match. This CDR3 has 15 residues. Germline V CDR1 and CDR2: SNHLY, FYNNEI. Some clones are missing from TCRdb's copy, which holds only in-frame ones; the method was immunoSEQ multiplex PCR. The repertoire holds about 100,000 clones, with 70% to 90% as singletons. This chain links TRBV2 with TRBJ2-7; 12 bases line up with TRBD2. The sequence was obtained from a man in his fifties with active or convalescent COVID-19. Sample: peripheral blood. The CDR3 reads CASSARLAGDGEQYF. CDR3 coding DNA: TGTGCCAGCAGTGCCCGACTAGCGGGAGACGGCGAGCAGTACTTC.